These 21 T cell receptor beta chains share one sample of origin, sequenced in a study of T cell repertoires in cytomegalovirus infection. TCRdb fed the reads into MiXCR, producing one record per CDR3 protein. The profile shows approximately 500,000 distinct CDR3 sequences, approximately 25% of them singletons. Sequencing input: PBMCs. Receptor source: a human donor in good health (CMV status not recorded). Some clones in this sample may be carry-over from other donors' samples.

In nucleotides, the CDR3 is TGTGCCAGCAGGGGGACCGGGACTAGTTTTTACGAGCAGTACTTC. It is translated as CASRGTGTSFYEQYF. V and J are TRBV27 and TRBJ2-7; 8 bases are a match to TRBD2. The germline V gene encodes CDR1 MNHEY and CDR2 SMNVEV (reference sequence). The V segment lost 6 bases and the J segment 4 bases; nucleotides outside the gene matches: 11. The CDR3 has 15 amino acids.

The rearrangement joins TRBV29-1 to TRBJ2-6; D not certain. Trimming pared 4 bases from V and 0 bases from J, leaving 4 bases between. This CDR3 is 13 amino acids long. Germline V CDR1 and CDR2: SQVTM, ANQGSEA. The CDR3 region has the DNA TGCAGCGTTGCACGCTCTGGGGCCAACGTCCTGACTTTC. As protein: CSVARSGANVLTF.

This clonotype was detected only a few times. The CDR3 sequence is CASSPLGGTSGEQFF. The CDR3 DNA follows: TGTGCCAGTAGTCCCTTAGGAGGGACTAGCGGTGAGCAGTTCTTC. The V gene is TRBV19, the J gene TRBJ2-1, with 11 bases identical to TRBD2. The CDR3 is 15 amino acids. The V gene end was trimmed by 5 bases and the J gene end by 9 bases; junction bases not matched to a gene: 9. The germline CDR1 and CDR2 sequences are LNHDA and SQIVND (reference sequence). The full variable domain, in which reference TRBV19 and TRBJ2-1 provide the parts outside the CDR3, is DGGITQSPKYLFRKEGQNVTLSCEQNLNHDAMYWYRQDPGQGLRLIYYSQIVNDFQKGDIAEGYSVSREKKESFPLTVTSAQKNPTAFYLCASSPLGGTSGEQFFGPGTRLTVL.

CDR3: CASSQVPSTVNQPQHF. The CDR3 DNA reads as TGCGCCAGCAGCCAGGTCCCCTCTACGGTCAATCAGCCCCAGCATTTT. This sequence joins TRBV4-1 and TRBJ1-5; D call uncertain. From germline, CDR1 is MGHRA and CDR2 YSYEKL. This CDR3 is 16 amino acids long. Trimming stripped 3 bases from V and 3 bases from J, with 15 bases between.

This clonotype was counted ten times or more. The V call is TRBV7-2, the J call TRBJ1-5; weak D call: TRBD1 (6 bases). In germline, CDR1 is SGHTA, CDR2 FQGNSA. V lost 5 bases to trimming and J lost 8 bases, with 13 bases between them. The CDR3 totals 13 residues. This chain's CDR3 is CASSTRGGKPQHF. The CDR3 coding sequence is TGTGCCAGCAGCACTAGGGGGGGGAAGCCCCAGCATTTT. The full variable domain, completed using reference TRBV7-2 and TRBJ1-5, is GAGVSQSPSNKVTEKGKDVELRCDPISGHTALYWYRQSLGQGLEFLIYFQGNSAPDKSGLPSDRFSAERTGGSVSTLTIQRTQQEDSAVYLCASSTRGGKPQHFGDGTRLSIL.

The chain combines TRBV14 with TRBJ2-7; 9 nucleotides match TRBD2. This CDR3 has 16 residues. With 0 bases clipped from V and 3 bases from J, the junction kept 6 bases outside the gene matches. The germline CDR1 and CDR2 sequences are SGHDN and FVKESK. The CDR3 nucleotides read TGTGCCAGCAGCCAAGAAGGCGGGAGGGCCCTCTACGAGCAGTACGTC. Translating it yields CASSQEGGRALYEQYV.

In its sample, this clonotype was seen a few times. V and J are TRBV7-2 and TRBJ1-1; tentative D call: TRBD1 (5 bases). V lost 3 bases and J lost 3, with 14 bases in between. Germline-derived CDR1 and CDR2 are SGHTA and FQGNSA. The CDR3 covers 15 residues. In DNA form, the CDR3 reads TGTGCCAGCAGCTTCCGGGGCCGTGCCTACACTGAAGCTTTCTTT. Encoded protein: CASSFRGRAYTEAFF.

This clonotype has ten or more counts. This chain uses TRBV7-8 with TRBJ1-1, with D possibly TRBD1 on 5 matching bases. The CDR3 contains 15 residues. The germline CDR1 and CDR2 sequences are SGHVS and FQNEAQ. Trimming pared 2 bases from V and 3 bases from J, leaving 13 bases between. CDR3 sequence (DNA): TGTGCCAGCAGCTTATGGGCCAGGGAGGACACTGAAGCTTTCTTT. Translating gives CASSLWAREDTEAFF.

V usage is TRBV2 and J usage is TRBJ2-3, with 7 bases fitting TRBD1. Germline V gene lookup returns CDR1 SNHLY and CDR2 FYNNEI. CDR3 size: 15 residues. The ends lost 3 bases at V and 1 base at J; junction bases unmatched: 4. CDR3 sequence (DNA): TGTGCCAGCAGTGACGACAGGGTCGGCACAGATACGCAGTATTTT. Translated: CASSDDRVGTDTQYF. The entire variable domain, with the rest obtained from reference TRBV2 and TRBJ2-3, is as follows: EPEVTQTPSHQVTQMGQEVILRCVPISNHLYFYWYRQILGQKVEFLVSFYNNEISEKSEIFDDQFSVERPDGSNFTLKIRSTKLEDSAMYFCASSDDRVGTDTQYFGPGTRLTVL.

V gene TRBV4-3 combines with J gene TRBJ1-1, with D possibly matching TRBD1 (5 bases). V lost 1 base to trimming and J lost 7 bases, with 10 bases between them. CDR1 and CDR2 (germline): LGHNA, YSLEER. This CDR3 has 13 amino acids. The CDR3 nucleotides are TGCGCCAGCAGCCAAGTTTCGGGGGATGAAGCTTTCTTT. Translating it yields CASSQVSGDEAFF.

At least ten counts were recorded for this clonotype. This chain connects TRBV12-5 to TRBJ2-1, with 7 bases that match TRBD2. Trimming at V came to 6 bases and at J to 0 bases, leaving 11 bases not matched to a gene. This CDR3 is 17 amino acids long. CDR1 is LGHNT, CDR2 FRNRAP, per germline. The CDR3 coding sequence is TGTGCTAGTGGCGCCCGTTTAGCGGGCCCCTCCTACAATGAGCAGTTCTTC. Encoded protein: CASGARLAGPSYNEQFF.

Ten or more counts support this clonotype. This CDR3 is CASSRGLAGERGEQFF. In DNA form, the CDR3 reads TGTGCCAGCAGCCGCGGACTAGCGGGAGAGAGAGGTGAGCAGTTCTTC. The gene calls are TRBV7-8 and TRBJ2-1; 13 nucleotides align to TRBD2. The CDR3 is 16 amino acids. The germline V gene has CDR1 SGHVS and CDR2 FQNEAQ. The junction had 10 bases not matched to a gene; V was cut back by 5 bases and J by 9 bases.

The chain employs TRBV4-2 and TRBJ2-1; 11 nucleotides align to TRBD2. There are 15 residues in the CDR3. CDR1 and CDR2 from the germline V gene are LGHNA and YNFKEQ. V dropped 5 bases and J dropped 4; count of bases not matched to a gene: 4. Written as DNA, the CDR3 is TGTGCCAGCAGCGAAGGGACTAGCGGTTACAATGAGCAGTTCTTC. This gives the protein CASSEGTSGYNEQFF.

CDR3 sequence (DNA): TGTGCCAGCAGCCCCGGGACAGGGGACCATGAGCAGTTCTTC. Amino acid sequence: CASSPGTGDHEQFF. V and J are TRBV6-2 or TRBV6-3 and TRBJ2-1; 10 bases are shared with TRBD1. Germline lookup yields CDR1 MNHEY and CDR2 SVGEGT. V lost 6 bases, J lost 8 bases, and 7 bases stayed unmatched. The CDR3 spans 14 residues.

This clonotype appeared many times. The V gene is TRBV7-2, the J gene TRBJ2-3, with D uncertain. The V and J ends lost 5 bases and 1 base respectively, with 10 bases between them. The CDR3 length is 14 residues. Germline loops: CDR1 SGHTA, CDR2 FQGNSA. DNA of the CDR3: TGTGCCAGCAGCCCGTTTAGGCGCACAGATACGCAGTATTTT. Its protein is CASSPFRRTDTQYF.

This clonotype was seen a handful of times. V and J are TRBV11-2 and TRBJ2-6; D could derive from TRBD1 or TRBD2 (6 bases each). The V end was cut by 5 bases, the J end by 0 bases, with 14 bases between. The CDR3 totals 17 residues. Germline V CDR1 and CDR2: SGHAT, FQNNGV. For the CDR3, the DNA is TGTGCCAGCAGCCCCGGGGGCGGGAACTCTGGGGCCAACGTCCTGACTTTC. Translation: CASSPGGGNSGANVLTF. The full variable domain, completed using reference TRBV11-2 and TRBJ2-6, is EAGVAQSPRYKIIEKRQSVAFWCNPISGHATLYWYQQILGQGPKLLIQFQNNGVVDDSQLPKDRFSAERLKGVDSTLKIQPAKLEDSAVYLCASSPGGGNSGANVLTFGAGSRLTVL.

This clonotype was detected only a few times. J is TRBJ2-1 and V is TRBV12-5, with 11 bases that match TRBD2. Trimming cost V 4 bases and J 15 bases; bases outside gene matches: 5. The CDR3 contains 12 residues. The germline CDR1 and CDR2 sequences are LGHNT and FRNRAP. The CDR3 sequence: CASGSLAGGLFF. DNA of the CDR3: TGTGCTAGTGGTTCCCTAGCGGGAGGTTTGTTCTTC. The whole variable domain, filled in from reference TRBV12-5 and TRBJ2-1, reads DARVTQTPRHKVTEMGQEVTMRCQPILGHNTVFWYRQTMMQGLELLAYFRNRAPLDDSGMPKDRFSAEMPDATLATLKIQPSEPRDSAVYFCASGSLAGGLFFGPGTRLTVL.

This chain connects TRBV6-4 to TRBJ2-1, with D unresolved. The length of the CDR3 is 16 residues. V dropped 2 bases and J dropped 0 bases, with 11 bases sitting between them. CDR1 and CDR2 from the germline V gene are MRHNA and SNTAGT. The CDR3 DNA is TGTGCCAGCAGTGACCAAGCTAGTAGCTCCTACAATGAGCAGTTCTTC. Translation: CASSDQASSSYNEQFF.

This clonotype was detected ten times or more. CDR3 residues: CASSRRQGASFYGYTF. For the CDR3, the DNA is TGTGCCAGCAGCCGTCGACAGGGGGCGAGTTTCTATGGCTACACCTTC. This chain uses TRBV7-2 with TRBJ1-2, with 10 bases fitting TRBD1. The CDR3 extends over 16 amino acids. The V segment lost 5 bases and the J segment 4 bases; nucleotides outside the gene matches: 10. Looked up from germline, CDR1 is SGHTA and CDR2 is FQGNSA.

Concerning this clonotype: This may be a read error: a much more frequent sequence differs by one nucleotide. This sequence joins TRBV28 and TRBJ1-1, with 7 nucleotides matching TRBD1. The V segment lost 6 bases and the J segment 5 bases; nucleotides outside the gene matches: 3. This CDR3 spans 12 amino acids. CDR1 is MDHEN and CDR2 is SYDVKM in the germline V gene. The chain's CDR3 is CASRPQGTEAFF. The CDR3 DNA follows: TGTGCCAGCAGGCCACAGGGGACTGAAGCTTTCTTT.

This clonotype was seen at least ten times. This chain connects TRBV7-2 to TRBJ1-5, with D possibly being TRBD1 (6 bases). Between the trimmed V and J ends, which lost 5 bases and 3 bases, there was a span of 11 bases. Germline-derived CDR1 and CDR2 are SGHTA and FQGNSA. The CDR3 has 14 residues. CDR3 in DNA: TGTGCCAGCAGCCCCCCAGGGGCCAATCAGCCCCAGCATTTT. Translating it yields CASSPPGANQPQHF. Looking up the rest from reference TRBV7-2 and TRBJ1-5 gives the full variable domain: GAGVSQSPSNKVTEKGKDVELRCDPISGHTALYWYRQSLGQGLEFLIYFQGNSAPDKSGLPSDRFSAERTGGSVSTLTIQRTQQEDSAVYLCASSPPGANQPQHFGDGTRLSIL.